The sequence of this TCR beta chain was determined in a study of siplizumab effects on memory and regulatory T cells. Germline assignment: CDR1 SGHNT and CDR2 YENEEA. Deletions cut 6 bases from V and 2 bases from J, with 15 bases between. The CDR3 contains 15 residues. Findings and caveats of the study: Siplizumab led to significantly less abundant alloreactive sequences that could be traced back to unstimulated CD4+ memory cells. Only a minor fraction of alloreactive clones mapped to unstimulated subsets. The average Treg-derived proportion among mappable alloreactive CD4+ clones was 55% to 75% with siplizumab versus about 30% in controls.

Only in-frame clones appear in the TCRdb table, and some are missing; sequencing was by immunoSEQ multiplex PCR. The sample consists of some 100,000 clones, approximately 94% of them appearing once. About this clone itself: Its antigen remains unidentified.

This sequence joins TRBV11-3 and TRBJ2-3; tentatively, D is TRBD2 (7 bases). The sample taken for sequencing was Tregs sorted from blood. The source is a human donor in good health. CDR3 DNA sequence: TGTGCCAGCAGTGCGAGGGGGGGTGACACAGATACGCAGTATTTT. Amino acids: CASSARGGDTDTQYF.